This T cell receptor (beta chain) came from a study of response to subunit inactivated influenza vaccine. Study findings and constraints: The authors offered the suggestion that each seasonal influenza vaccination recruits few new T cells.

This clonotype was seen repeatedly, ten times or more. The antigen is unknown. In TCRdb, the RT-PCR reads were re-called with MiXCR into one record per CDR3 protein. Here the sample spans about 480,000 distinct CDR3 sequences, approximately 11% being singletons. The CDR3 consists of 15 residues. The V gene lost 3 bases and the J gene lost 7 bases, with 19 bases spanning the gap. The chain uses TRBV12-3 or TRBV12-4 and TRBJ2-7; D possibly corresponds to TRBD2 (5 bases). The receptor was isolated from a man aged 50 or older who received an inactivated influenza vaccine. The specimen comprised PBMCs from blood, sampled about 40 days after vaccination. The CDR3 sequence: CASSLLEDGQREQYF. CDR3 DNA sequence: TGTGCCAGCAGTTTGTTGGAGGACGGGCAGAGGGAGCAGTACTTC.